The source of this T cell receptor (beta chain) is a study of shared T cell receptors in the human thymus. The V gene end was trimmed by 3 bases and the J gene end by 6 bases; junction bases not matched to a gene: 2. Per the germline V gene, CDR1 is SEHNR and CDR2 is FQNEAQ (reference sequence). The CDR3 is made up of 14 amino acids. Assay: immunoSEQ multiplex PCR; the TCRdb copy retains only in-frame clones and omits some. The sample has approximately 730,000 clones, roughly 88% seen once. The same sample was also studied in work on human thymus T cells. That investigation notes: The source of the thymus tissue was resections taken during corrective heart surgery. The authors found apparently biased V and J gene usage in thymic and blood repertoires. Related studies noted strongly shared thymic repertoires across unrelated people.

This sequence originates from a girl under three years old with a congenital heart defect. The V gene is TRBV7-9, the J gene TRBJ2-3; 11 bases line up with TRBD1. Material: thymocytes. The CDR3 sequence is CASSLDRGLDTQYF. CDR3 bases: TGTGCCAGCAGCTTGGACAGGGGGCTCGATACGCAGTATTTT.